This is a list of T cell receptor beta chains from one sample in a study of T-cell reconstitution after alpha-beta-depleted transplantation in children. TCRdb recomputed calls from the PCR reads with MiXCR, one row per CDR3 protein. The repertoire holds about 500,000 distinct CDR3 sequences, with 30% to 35% as singletons. The sequencing here drew on PBMCs from the stem cell graft donor, taken from the stem cell graft. The receptors originated from a human donor who donated a stem cell graft to a child with aplastic anemia. Each CDR3 is given with its conserved first and last residue. The D gene is left open where the match is weak. Clone size is not always given. Where it is, it says once, few, many or a class for expanded clones.

abundance | d_gene | j_gene | v_gene | CDR3aa | CDR3nt
- | TRBD1 | TRBJ1-2 | TRBV20-1 | CTASLGTVYGYTF | TGCACTGCTAGCCTCGGGACAGTCTATGGCTACACCTTC
- | TRBD2 | TRBJ2-5 | TRBV7-2 | CASSLATAGGPETQYF | TGTGCCAGCAGCTTAGCGACCGCGGGAGGGCCTGAGACCCAGTACTTC
- | - | TRBJ1-4 | TRBV7-2 | CASSLGAANEKLFF | TGTGCCAGCAGCTTAGGAGCCGCGAATGAAAAACTGTTTTTT
- | - | TRBJ1-4 | TRBV4-3 | CASSQEAGGRSHKLFF | TGCGCCAGCAGCCAAGAGGCGGGGGGACGGAGTCATAAACTGTTTTTT
few | - | TRBJ2-1 | TRBV6-2/TRBV6-3 | CASSYSEQGASSGRSGSYNEQFF | TGTGCCAGCAGTTACTCGGAACAGGGGGCATCGAGCGGGAGATCAGGCTCCTACAATGAGCAGTTCTTC
- | - | TRBJ1-5 | TRBV7-2 | CASSLGSQTNQPQHF | TGTGCCAGCAGCTTAGGGTCGCAAACCAATCAGCCCCAGCATTTT
few | TRBD2 | TRBJ2-2 | TRBV18 | CASSSSGTGNTGELFF | TGTGCCAGCTCATCAAGCGGGACGGGGAACACCGGGGAGCTGTTTTTT
- | TRBD1 | TRBJ2-1 | TRBV19 | CASNDRGKFTGQFF | TGTGCCAGTAACGACAGGGGGAAATTTACTGGGCAGTTCTTC
few | - | TRBJ1-4 | TRBV30 | CAWSVSQARKLFF | TGTGCCTGGAGTGTATCACAGGCCAGGAAACTGTTTTTT
- | - | TRBJ2-1 | TRBV28 | CASRRDVDEQFF | TGTGCCAGCAGGCGAGATGTCGATGAGCAGTTCTTC
once | - | TRBJ1-2 | TRBV12-3/TRBV12-4 | CASSFDTGGGGYTF | TGTGCCAGCAGTTTTGATACTGGGGGCGGTGGCTACACCTTC
- | TRBD2 | TRBJ2-7 | TRBV29-1 | CSVERGGSYEQYF | TGCAGCGTTGAACGGGGGGGGTCCTACGAGCAGTACTTC
- | - | TRBJ2-3 | TRBV7-2 | CASSDTRGGTQYF | TGTGCCAGCAGCGACACGAGGGGAGGCACGCAGTATTTT
- | - | TRBJ2-4 | TRBV11-2 | CASSLGTLKNLAKNIQYF | TGTGCCAGCAGCTTAGGGACCCTGAAAAACTTAGCCAAAAACATTCAGTACTTC
few | - | TRBJ2-1 | TRBV7-3 | CASSLTRRAAYNEQFF | TGTGCCAGCAGCTTAACGAGGAGGGCCGCCTACAATGAGCAGTTCTTC
- | - | TRBJ1-5 | TRBV20-1 | CSARDGDTFGNQPQHF | TGCAGTGCTAGAGATGGGGACACCTTTGGCAATCAGCCCCAGCATTTT
- | TRBD1 | TRBJ2-3 | TRBV20-1 | CSAEGTGTTDTQYF | TGCAGTGCCGAAGGGACAGGGACCACAGATACGCAGTATTTT
- | TRBD1 | TRBJ2-7 | TRBV7-9 | CASGGTGPYEQYF | TGTGCCAGCGGTGGGACAGGACCTTACGAGCAGTACTTC
- | - | TRBJ2-7 | TRBV19 | CASSPGPGSYEQYF | TGTGCCAGTAGTCCGGGTCCGGGGAGCTACGAGCAGTACTTC
- | - | TRBJ2-1 | TRBV18 | CASSPQGGNEQFF | TGTGCCAGCTCACCGCAGGGGGGGAATGAGCAGTTCTTC
few | TRBD2 | TRBJ2-5 | TRBV29-1 | CSVSSGGRGETQYF | TGCAGCGTTTCTAGCGGGGGGCGCGGGGAGACCCAGTACTTC
few | - | TRBJ2-3 | TRBV11-2 | CASSLLFRRGRSTDTQYF | TGTGCCAGCAGCTTGTTATTTCGCAGGGGAAGGAGCACAGATACGCAGTATTTT
- | - | TRBJ2-7 | TRBV6-2/TRBV6-3 | CASSPQLALGEQYF | TGTGCCAGCAGCCCCCAACTAGCCCTTGGGGAGCAGTACTTC
- | - | TRBJ1-1 | TRBV29-1 | CSVSGTPPRMNTEAFF | TGCAGCGTTTCCGGGACCCCCCCGCGCATGAACACTGAAGCTTTCTTT
few | TRBD1 | TRBJ2-6 | TRBV29-1 | CSVPTGTGANVLTF | TGCAGCGTCCCGACAGGGACTGGGGCCAACGTCCTGACTTTC
- | - | TRBJ1-5 | TRBV7-9 | CASSPAGRSNQPQHF | TGTGCCAGCAGCCCAGCGGGGCGAAGCAATCAGCCCCAGCATTTT
- | - | TRBJ2-5 | TRBV7-9 | CASSSTETQYF | TGTGCCAGCAGCTCCACGGAGACCCAGTACTTC
- | TRBD1 | TRBJ1-5 | TRBV4-3 | CASSQDRDRAQHF | TGCGCCAGCAGCCAGGACAGGGACCGGGCCCAGCATTTT
- | TRBD1 | TRBJ1-1 | TRBV29-1 | CSAHRDSTGEAFF | TGCAGCGCTCACCGGGACAGCACGGGTGAAGCTTTCTTT
- | TRBD2 | TRBJ2-4 | TRBV11-2 | CASSSHSSGAGAKNIQYF | TGTGCCAGCAGCTCCCACTCTAGCGGAGCGGGAGCCAAAAACATTCAGTACTTC
- | - | TRBJ2-1 | TRBV30 | CAWSVTNEQFF | TGTGCCTGGAGTGTAACCAATGAGCAGTTCTTC
- | - | TRBJ2-5 | TRBV24-1 | CATSDPGQGPQETQYF | TGTGCCACCAGTGACCCTGGACAAGGCCCCCAAGAGACCCAGTACTTC
- | - | TRBJ1-1 | TRBV4-3 | CASSREGKSTEAFF | TGCGCCAGCAGCCGGGAGGGCAAGAGCACTGAAGCTTTCTTT
many | - | TRBJ2-1 | TRBV12-3/TRBV12-4 | CASSFGSTGVSYNEQFF | TGTGCCAGCAGTTTTGGGTCGACGGGAGTCAGCTACAATGAGCAGTTCTTC
- | TRBD2 | TRBJ2-7 | TRBV12-3/TRBV12-4 | CASSPGGLSAYEQYF | TGTGCCAGCAGTCCGGGAGGTCTTAGCGCGTACGAGCAGTACTTC
- | - | TRBJ1-1 | TRBV24-1 | CATSEGPMNTEAFF | TGTGCCACCAGTGAAGGACCAATGAACACTGAAGCTTTCTTT
- | TRBD1 | TRBJ1-1 | TRBV28 | CASRLRQGLMNTEAFF | TGTGCCAGCAGATTAAGACAGGGCCTTATGAACACTGAAGCTTTCTTT
once | - | TRBJ1-1 | TRBV29-1 | CSVLTGNPGTEAFF | TGCAGCGTCCTGACAGGAAACCCAGGGACTGAAGCTTTCTTT
many | - | TRBJ1-2 | TRBV18 | CASSPSPDHSLGYTF | TGTGCCAGCTCACCTAGCCCGGACCATTCTTTGGGCTACACCTTC
few | - | TRBJ2-3 | TRBV5-6 | CASSLIADTQYF | TGTGCCAGCAGCTTAATCGCAGATACGCAGTATTTT
- | - | TRBJ1-5 | TRBV12-3/TRBV12-4 | CASSLGEAPQHF | TGTGCCAGCAGTTTAGGAGAGGCGCCCCAGCATTTT
- | - | TRBJ2-1 | TRBV20-1 | CSARDRGSGLYNEQFF | TGCAGTGCTAGAGATCGGGGAAGCGGGTTGTACAATGAGCAGTTCTTC
- | - | TRBJ1-5 | TRBV20-1 | CSANGGAGKNQPQHF | TGCAGTGCTAACGGCGGGGCGGGAAAAAATCAGCCCCAGCATTTT
few | TRBD2 | TRBJ2-3 | TRBV30 | CAWSVRGLAGVSDTQYF | TGTGCCTGGAGTGTACGGGGGCTAGCGGGAGTGTCAGATACGCAGTATTTT
- | - | TRBJ2-2 | TRBV12-3/TRBV12-4 | CASSLLGRIRNTGELFF | TGTGCCAGCAGTTTACTGGGGCGGATAAGGAACACCGGGGAGCTGTTTTTT
- | - | TRBJ1-2 | TRBV29-1 | CSVGYDGARGYTF | TGCAGCGTCGGATATGATGGGGCCCGTGGCTACACCTTC
- | - | TRBJ2-2 | TRBV4-3 | CASSQGSVSGELFF | TGCGCCAGCAGCCAAGGATCGGTGTCCGGGGAGCTGTTTTTT
- | - | TRBJ2-2 | TRBV5-1 | CASSLKTGLSTGELFF | TGCGCCAGCAGCTTGAAGACGGGACTTAGCACCGGGGAGCTGTTTTTT
few | TRBD1 | TRBJ2-4 | TRBV29-1 | CSIRRDSSTFQNIQYF | TGCAGCATCCGAAGGGACAGTTCTACTTTTCAAAACATTCAGTACTTC
few | - | TRBJ2-3 | TRBV10-2 | CASSDSHSTDTQYF | TGCGCCAGCAGTGATTCCCATAGCACAGATACGCAGTATTTT
few | - | TRBJ1-5 | TRBV15 | CATSGRLAGNQPQHF | TGTGCCACCAGCGGTAGACTGGCGGGCAATCAGCCCCAGCATTTT